Sequencing of this T cell receptor beta chain was carried out in a study of Ad26.COV2.S vaccination and SARS-CoV-2 variants. As for treatment: around 19 received Ad26.COV2.S at low or high dose, single or two shots; several received placebo; per-sample allocation not given. Day 63 following the first vaccine or placebo injection was when the samples were taken. Wuhan-strain spike was delivered by a replication-incompetent Ad26 vector. Germline CDR1 MRHNA, CDR2 SNTAGT. The CDR3 loop spans 15 amino acids. Unmatched junction bases numbered 2, after V lost 3 bases and J lost 4 bases. Study-wide points: The study found higher spike-specific TCR breadth in vaccine than placebo recipients.

Assay: immunoSEQ multiplex PCR; the TCRdb copy retains only in-frame clones and omits some. This repertoire shows hundreds of thousands of clones, 80% to 90% found once; its top ten account for about 11%. As concerns this clone: What it recognizes is unknown.

This chain connects TRBV6-4 to TRBJ2-3; TRBD2 agrees at 12 bases. The source material was peripheral blood, sampled in a trial of Ad26.COV2.S vaccine versus placebo. This sequence originates from a person between 18 and 59 years old who received the Ad26.COV2.S COVID-19 vaccine or a placebo. The CDR3 DNA sequence: TGTGCCAGCAGTGAGACTAGCGGGGGATCAGATACGCAGTATTTT. Protein product: CASSETSGGSDTQYF.